The present T cell receptor beta chain was sequenced within a study of blood T cell repertoires in COVID-19. The assay was immunoSEQ multiplex PCR, and TCRdb's table has in-frame clones only and misses some. The sample shows tens of thousands of clones, 70% to 90% of them seen only once. The CDR3 extends over 12 amino acids. The sequence was collected from a human donor in a cohort sampled during active COVID-19. The sample taken for sequencing was peripheral blood. The J gene is TRBJ1-5, the V gene TRBV21-1. TRBV21-1 is an annotated pseudogene. The CDR3 DNA sequence: TGTGCCAGCAGCAACGGTGGTCAGCCCCAGCATTTT. Translation: CASSNGGQPQHF.